The entry that follows covers one TCR beta chain sequence. Between the trimmed V and J ends, which lost 6 bases and 5 bases, there was a span of 15 bases. Germline CDR1 WNHNN, CDR2 SYGVQD (reference sequence). CDR3 length: 14 amino acids. This record belongs to a study of blood T cell repertoires in COVID-19. Study details: The United States, Italy and Spain provided the acute and convalescent COVID-19 samples. PBMCs, B-cell-depleted T cells, or T cells were the source of the cDNA or gDNA that made up the material.

In the authors' methods: Estimates of nucleated cell counts were drawn from the amplification of reference gene primers. The table came from immunoSEQ multiplex PCR; TCRdb's copy has only in-frame clones and leaves some out. V and J calls and clone size come straight from that table; D and trimming were deduced from the DNA. This table has 450,000 to 500,000 clones, approximately 83% appearing once. Sample: peripheral blood. This chain links TRBV10-1 with TRBJ2-3, with unresolved D. This sequence originates from a human donor in a cohort sampled during active COVID-19. CDR3 amino acids: CASRCLFGGDTQYF. The DNA for the CDR3 is TGCGCCAGCAGATGTCTTTTCGGCGGAGATACGCAGTATTTT.